This TCR beta chain was obtained from a study of T-cell memory formation after mild COVID-19. The ends were cut back, 5 bases at V and 8 bases at J, with 12 bases in the middle. The CDR3 runs to 12 residues. Germline-derived CDR1 and CDR2 are SGHVT and SQSDAQ. TCRdb passed the 5' RACE reads through MiXCR, listing each CDR3 protein once. The sample records 150,000 to 200,000 distinct CDR3 sequences, around 16% being singletons. The sequencing input was PBMCs or a T cell subset sorted from them (not recorded which). This TCR was sampled from an adult woman who had mild COVID-19 (a few samples of this study predate the infection). Cell type and time point are not known. J is TRBJ1-2 and V is TRBV7-4; D is unclear. This CDR3 is CASSAPFSGYTF. The CDR3, as DNA: TGTGCCAGCAGCGCCCCATTCTCCGGCTACACCTTC.